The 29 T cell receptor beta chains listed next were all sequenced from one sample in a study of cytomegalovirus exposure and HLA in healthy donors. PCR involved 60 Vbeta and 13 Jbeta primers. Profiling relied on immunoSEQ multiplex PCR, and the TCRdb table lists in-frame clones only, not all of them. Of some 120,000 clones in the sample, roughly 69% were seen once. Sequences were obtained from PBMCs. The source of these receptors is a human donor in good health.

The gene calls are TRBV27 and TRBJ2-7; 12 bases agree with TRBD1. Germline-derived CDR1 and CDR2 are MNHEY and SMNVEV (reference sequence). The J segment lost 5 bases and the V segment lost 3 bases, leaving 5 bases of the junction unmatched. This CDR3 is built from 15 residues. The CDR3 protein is CASSFGTGGSDEQYF. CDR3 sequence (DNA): TGTGCCAGCAGTTTCGGGACAGGGGGCTCGGACGAGCAGTACTTC.

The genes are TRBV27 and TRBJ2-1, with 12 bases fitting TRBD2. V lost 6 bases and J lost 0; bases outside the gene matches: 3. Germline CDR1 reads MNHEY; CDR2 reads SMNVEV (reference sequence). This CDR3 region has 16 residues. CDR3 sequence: CASRLAGGLSYNEQFF. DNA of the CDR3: TGTGCCAGCAGACTAGCGGGAGGCCTCTCCTACAATGAGCAGTTCTTC.

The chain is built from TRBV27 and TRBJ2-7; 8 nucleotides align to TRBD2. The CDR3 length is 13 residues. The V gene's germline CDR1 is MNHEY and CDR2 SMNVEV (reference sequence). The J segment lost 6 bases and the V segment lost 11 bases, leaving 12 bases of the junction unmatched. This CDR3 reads CAAGRGGPSEQYF. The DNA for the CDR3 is TGTGCCGCTGGCCGGGGGGGCCCCTCCGAGCAGTACTTC.

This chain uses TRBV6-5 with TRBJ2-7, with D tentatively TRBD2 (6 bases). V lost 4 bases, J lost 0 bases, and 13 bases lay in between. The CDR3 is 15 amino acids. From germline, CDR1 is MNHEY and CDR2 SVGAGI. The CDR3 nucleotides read TGTGCCAGCAGTTGGGACTTGGTCAGCTCCTACGAGCAGTACTTC. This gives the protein CASSWDLVSSYEQYF.

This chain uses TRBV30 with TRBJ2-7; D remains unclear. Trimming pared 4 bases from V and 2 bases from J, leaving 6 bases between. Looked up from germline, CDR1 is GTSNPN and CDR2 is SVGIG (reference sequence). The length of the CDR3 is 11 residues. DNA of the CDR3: TGTGCCTGGACAGATACCTACGAGCAGTACTTC. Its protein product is CAWTDTYEQYF.

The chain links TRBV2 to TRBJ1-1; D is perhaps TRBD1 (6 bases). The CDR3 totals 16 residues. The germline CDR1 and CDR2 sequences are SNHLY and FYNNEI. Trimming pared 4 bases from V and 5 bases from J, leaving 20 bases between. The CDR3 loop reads CASSGEYFGGRTEAFF. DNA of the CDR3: TGTGCCAGCAGTGGAGAATATTTCGGGGGGCGAACTGAAGCTTTCTTT.

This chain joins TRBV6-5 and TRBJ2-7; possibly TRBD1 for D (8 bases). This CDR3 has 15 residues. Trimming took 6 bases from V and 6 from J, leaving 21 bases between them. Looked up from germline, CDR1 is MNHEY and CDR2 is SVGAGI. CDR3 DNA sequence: TGTGCCAGCAGCAAGACAGGGGCCGCGGGGGCCGAGCAGTACTTC. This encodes CASSKTGAAGAEQYF.

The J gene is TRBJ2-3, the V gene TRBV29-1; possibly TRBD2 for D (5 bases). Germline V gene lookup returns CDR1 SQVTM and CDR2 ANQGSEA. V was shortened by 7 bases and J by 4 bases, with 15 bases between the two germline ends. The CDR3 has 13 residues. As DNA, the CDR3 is TGCAGCGCCAGCCCGACCGGGGCAGATACGCAGTATTTT. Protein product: CSASPTGADTQYF.

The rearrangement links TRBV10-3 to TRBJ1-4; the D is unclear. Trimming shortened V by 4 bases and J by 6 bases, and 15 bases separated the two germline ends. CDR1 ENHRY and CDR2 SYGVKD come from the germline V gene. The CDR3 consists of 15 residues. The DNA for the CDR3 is TGTGCCATCAGTGGGGCAGGCCCAGGCGATGAAAAACTGTTTTTT. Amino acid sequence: CAISGAGPGDEKLFF.

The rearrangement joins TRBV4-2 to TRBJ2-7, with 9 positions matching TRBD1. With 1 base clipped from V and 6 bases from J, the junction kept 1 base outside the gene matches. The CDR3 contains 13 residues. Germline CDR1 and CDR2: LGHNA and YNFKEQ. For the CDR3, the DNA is TGTGCCAGCAGCCAAGGGGGACAGGGCGAGCAGTACTTC. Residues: CASSQGGQGEQYF.

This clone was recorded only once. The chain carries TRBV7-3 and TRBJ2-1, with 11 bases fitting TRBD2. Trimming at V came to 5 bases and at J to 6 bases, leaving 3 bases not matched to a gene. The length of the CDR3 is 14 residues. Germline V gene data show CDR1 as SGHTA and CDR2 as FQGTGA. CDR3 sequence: CASSLLAGANEQFF. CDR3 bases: TGTGCCAGCAGCCTACTAGCGGGGGCCAATGAGCAGTTCTTC.

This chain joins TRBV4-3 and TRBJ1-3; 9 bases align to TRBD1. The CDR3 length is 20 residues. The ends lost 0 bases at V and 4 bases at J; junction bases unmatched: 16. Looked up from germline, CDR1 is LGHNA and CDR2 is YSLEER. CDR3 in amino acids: CASSQDPHPFAGTGGNTIYF. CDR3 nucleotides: TGCGCCAGCAGCCAAGACCCTCATCCTTTCGCCGGGACAGGGGGAAACACCATATATTTT.

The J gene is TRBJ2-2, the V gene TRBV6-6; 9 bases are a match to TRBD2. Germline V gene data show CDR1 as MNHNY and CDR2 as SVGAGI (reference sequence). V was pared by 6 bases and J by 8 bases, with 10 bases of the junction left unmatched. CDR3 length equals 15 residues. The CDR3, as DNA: TGTGCCAGCAGACCCAGCGGGGGGTGGGGGGGGGAGCTGTTTTTT. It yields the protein CASRPSGGWGGELFF.

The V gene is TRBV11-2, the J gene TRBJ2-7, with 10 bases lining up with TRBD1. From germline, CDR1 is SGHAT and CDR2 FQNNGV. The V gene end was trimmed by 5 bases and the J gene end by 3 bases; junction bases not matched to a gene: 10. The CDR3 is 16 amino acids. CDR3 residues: CASSPDGDRGDYEQYF. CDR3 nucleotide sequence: TGTGCCAGCAGCCCAGACGGGGACAGGGGTGACTACGAGCAGTACTTC.

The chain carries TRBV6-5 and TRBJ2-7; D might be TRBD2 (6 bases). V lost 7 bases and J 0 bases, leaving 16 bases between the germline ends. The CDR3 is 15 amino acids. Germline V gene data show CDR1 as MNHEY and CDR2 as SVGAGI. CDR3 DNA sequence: TGTGCCAGCACCAACCCGGGGAGGTCCTCCTACGAGCAGTACTTC. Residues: CASTNPGRSSYEQYF.

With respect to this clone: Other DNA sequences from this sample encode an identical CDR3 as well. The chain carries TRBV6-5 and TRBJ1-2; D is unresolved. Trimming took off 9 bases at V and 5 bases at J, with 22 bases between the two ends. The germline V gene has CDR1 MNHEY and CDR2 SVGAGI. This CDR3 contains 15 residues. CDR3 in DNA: TGTGCCAGTAAACGCGACTATCAGGTGCCTTATGGCTACACCTTC. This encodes CASKRDYQVPYGYTF.

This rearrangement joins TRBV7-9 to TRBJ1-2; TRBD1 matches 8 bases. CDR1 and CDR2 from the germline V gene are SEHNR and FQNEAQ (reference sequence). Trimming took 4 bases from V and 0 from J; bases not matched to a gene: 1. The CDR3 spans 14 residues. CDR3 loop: CASSWTGPNYGYTF. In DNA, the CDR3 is TGTGCCAGCAGCTGGACAGGGCCTAACTATGGCTACACCTTC.

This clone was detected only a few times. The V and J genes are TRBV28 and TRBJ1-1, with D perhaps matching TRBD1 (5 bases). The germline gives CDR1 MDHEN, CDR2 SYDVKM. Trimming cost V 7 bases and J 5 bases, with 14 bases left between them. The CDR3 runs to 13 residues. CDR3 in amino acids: CASKALRGTEAFF. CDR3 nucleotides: TGTGCCAGCAAGGCCCTCCGGGGGACTGAAGCTTTCTTT.

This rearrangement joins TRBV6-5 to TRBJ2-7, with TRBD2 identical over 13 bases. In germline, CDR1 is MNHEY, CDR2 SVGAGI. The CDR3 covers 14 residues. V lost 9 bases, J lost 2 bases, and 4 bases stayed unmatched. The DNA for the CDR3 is TGTGCCAGTCATGGACTAGCGGGAGCCTACGAGCAGTACTTC. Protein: CASHGLAGAYEQYF.

This chain's CDR3 is CASSAPRDRPLSGNTIYF. In DNA, the CDR3 is TGTGCCAGCAGCGCCCCAAGGGACAGGCCCCTTTCTGGAAACACCATATATTTT. The chain employs TRBV7-3 and TRBJ1-3; 8 nucleotides align to TRBD1. Germline V CDR1 and CDR2: SGHTA, FQGTGA. This CDR3 comprises 18 residues. V was clipped by 5 bases and J by 1 base; unmatched bases: 13.

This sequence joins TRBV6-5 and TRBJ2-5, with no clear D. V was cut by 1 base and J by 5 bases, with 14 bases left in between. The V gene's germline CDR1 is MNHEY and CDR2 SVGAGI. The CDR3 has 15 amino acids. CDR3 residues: CASSYWPDTSETQYF. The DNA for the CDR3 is TGTGCCAGCAGTTACTGGCCTGACACTTCGGAGACCCAGTACTTC.

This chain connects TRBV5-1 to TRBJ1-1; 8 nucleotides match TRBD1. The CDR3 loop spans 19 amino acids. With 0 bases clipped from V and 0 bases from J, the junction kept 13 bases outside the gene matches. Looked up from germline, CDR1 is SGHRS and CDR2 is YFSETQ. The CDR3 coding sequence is TGCGCCAGCAGCTTGGAAGGCCCCCGGGACAGGTCTATGAACACTGAAGCTTTCTTT. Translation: CASSLEGPRDRSMNTEAFF.

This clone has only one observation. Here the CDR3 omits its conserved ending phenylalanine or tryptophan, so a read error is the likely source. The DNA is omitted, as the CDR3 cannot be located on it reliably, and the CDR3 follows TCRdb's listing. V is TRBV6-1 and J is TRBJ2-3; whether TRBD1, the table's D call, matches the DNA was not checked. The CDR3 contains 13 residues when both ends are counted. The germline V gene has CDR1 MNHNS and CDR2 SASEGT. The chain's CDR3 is CASSTSGTGSRFD.

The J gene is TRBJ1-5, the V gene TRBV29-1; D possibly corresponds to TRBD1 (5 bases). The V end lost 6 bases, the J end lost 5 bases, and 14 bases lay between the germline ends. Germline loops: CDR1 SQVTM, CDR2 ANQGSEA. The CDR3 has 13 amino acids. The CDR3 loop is CSVSGFQDQPQHF. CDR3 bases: TGCAGCGTCTCAGGGTTTCAAGATCAGCCCCAGCATTTT.

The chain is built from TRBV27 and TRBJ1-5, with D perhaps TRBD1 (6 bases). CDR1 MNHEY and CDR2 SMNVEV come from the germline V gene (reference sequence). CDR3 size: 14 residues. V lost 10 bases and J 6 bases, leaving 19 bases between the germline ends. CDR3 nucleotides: TGTGCCACCTCCCCCGGGACATTTTCTCAGCCCCAGCATTTT. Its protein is CATSPGTFSQPQHF.

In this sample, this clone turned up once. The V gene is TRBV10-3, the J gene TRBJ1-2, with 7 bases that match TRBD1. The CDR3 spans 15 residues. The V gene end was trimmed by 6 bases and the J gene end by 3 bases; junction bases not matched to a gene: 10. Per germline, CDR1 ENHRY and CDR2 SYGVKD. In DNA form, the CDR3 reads TGTGCCATCAGCGGTAACAGGGGAGGCGACTATGGCTACACCTTC. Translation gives CAISGNRGGDYGYTF.

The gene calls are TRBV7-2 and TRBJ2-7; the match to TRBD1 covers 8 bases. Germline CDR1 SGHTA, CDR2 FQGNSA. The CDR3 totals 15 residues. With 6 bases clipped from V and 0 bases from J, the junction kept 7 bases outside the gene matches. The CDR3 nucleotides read TGTGCCAGCAGACCCACAGGGGGGAGCTCCTACGAGCAGTACTTC. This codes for CASRPTGGSSYEQYF.

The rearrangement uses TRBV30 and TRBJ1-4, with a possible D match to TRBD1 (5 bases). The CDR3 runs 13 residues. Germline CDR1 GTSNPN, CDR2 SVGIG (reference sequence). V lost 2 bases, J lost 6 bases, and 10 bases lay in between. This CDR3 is CAWSIQAHEKLFF. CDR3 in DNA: TGTGCCTGGAGTATACAGGCCCATGAAAAACTGTTTTTT.

CDR3 DNA: TGTGCCAGCAGGTTCGACGGGAATCAGCCCCAGCATTTT. Protein: CASRFDGNQPQHF. J is TRBJ1-5 and V is TRBV28; no reliable D call. The CDR3 covers 13 residues. Germline loops: CDR1 MDHEN, CDR2 SYDVKM. Deletions cut 6 bases from V and 4 bases from J, with 10 bases between.